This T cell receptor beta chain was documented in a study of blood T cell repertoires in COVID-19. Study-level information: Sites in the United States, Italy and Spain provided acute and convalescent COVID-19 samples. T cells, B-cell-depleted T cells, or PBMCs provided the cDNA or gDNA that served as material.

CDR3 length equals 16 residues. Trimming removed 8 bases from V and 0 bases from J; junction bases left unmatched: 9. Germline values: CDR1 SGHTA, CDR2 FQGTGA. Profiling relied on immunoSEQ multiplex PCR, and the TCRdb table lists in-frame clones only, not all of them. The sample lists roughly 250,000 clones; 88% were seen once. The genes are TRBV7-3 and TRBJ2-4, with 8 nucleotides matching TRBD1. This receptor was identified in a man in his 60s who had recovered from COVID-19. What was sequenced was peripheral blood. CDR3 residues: CASLGDRNLAKNIQYF. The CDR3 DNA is TGTGCCAGCCTTGGGGACAGGAATTTAGCCAAAAACATTCAGTACTTC.